Each of the 3 T cell receptor beta chains below was sequenced from the same sample in a study of blood T cell repertoires in COVID-19. Sequenced by immunoSEQ multiplex PCR; TCRdb stores in-frame clones only, minus some. The table lists roughly 190,000 clones, 84% of them singletons. Sample: PBMCs or T cells enriched from blood (not recorded which). All receptors derive from a woman aged 25-40 years who had been exposed to COVID-19.

This clone was counted once. The chain uses TRBV29-1 and TRBJ2-7, with no clear D. Germline V gives CDR1 SQVTM, CDR2 ANQGSEA. V lost 4 bases, J lost 4 bases, and 14 bases lay in between. This CDR3 region has 13 residues. The CDR3 DNA is TGCAGCGTTGGTTCCCGCCCACTTTACGAGCAGTACTTC. Translated, it gives CSVGSRPLYEQYF.

The chain combines TRBV10-2 with TRBJ2-1, with D perhaps matching TRBD1 (5 bases). CDR3 length equals 12 residues. V was clipped by 5 bases and J by 8 bases, with 10 bases between them. Germline V gene lookup returns CDR1 WSHSY and CDR2 SAAADI. CDR3 sequence (DNA): TGCGCCAGCAGTCGCAGGGTCGATGAGCAGTTCTTC. It specifies CASSRRVDEQFF.

The chain is built from TRBV10-1 and TRBJ2-7, with 8 bases lining up with TRBD2. There are 14 residues in the CDR3. V shed 6 bases and J 2 bases; nucleotides not matched to a gene: 6. CDR1 and CDR2 from the germline V gene are WNHNN and SYGVQD (reference sequence). CDR3 sequence reads: CASSGREGAYEQYF. The CDR3 DNA sequence: TGCGCCAGCAGCGGGAGGGAGGGGGCCTACGAGCAGTACTTC.